Following are 15 T cell receptor beta chains from one sample sequenced in a study of ipilimumab plus nivolumab after autologous stem cell transplantation. The table came from immunoSEQ multiplex PCR; TCRdb's copy has only in-frame clones and leaves some out. The sample lists just over 40,000 clones, 85% to 95% occurring once. This specimen was PBMCs, taken in a trial of ipilimumab plus nivolumab as post-transplant consolidation. The source is a male donor with multiple myeloma.

The genes are TRBV15 and TRBJ2-5; no definite D call. Trimming shortened V by 0 bases and J by 10 bases, and 12 bases separated the two germline ends. Germline V gene lookup returns CDR1 LNHNV and CDR2 YYDKDF (reference sequence). This CDR3 contains 13 residues. The CDR3 DNA sequence: TGTGCCACCAGCAGAGACGGATCGGGTGACCAGTACTTC. It translates to CATSRDGSGDQYF. The variable domain in full, with the rest retrieved from reference TRBV15 and TRBJ2-5, is DAMVIQNPRYQVTQFGKPVTLSCSQTLNHNVMYWYQQKSSQAPKLLFHYYDKDFNNEADTPDNFQSRRPNTSFCFLDIRSPGLGDTAMYLCATSRDGSGDQYFGPGTRLLVL.

The rearrangement joins TRBV6-4 to TRBJ2-7; D gene unclear. Germline V lookup: CDR1 MRHNA, CDR2 SNTAGT. This CDR3 contains 18 residues. Deletions cut 4 bases from V and 0 bases from J, with 22 bases between. DNA for the CDR3: TGTGCCAGCAGTGTCCTACATTGGAGATTTCTGAGCTCCTACGAGCAGTACTTC. Its translation is CASSVLHWRFLSSYEQYF.

V is TRBV14 and J is TRBJ2-5, with D possibly TRBD2 on 5 matching bases. TRBJ2-7 matches the DNA end more closely, so the J call is doubtful. Germline V CDR1 and CDR2: SGHDN, FVKESK. CDR3 length: 15 residues. The CDR3 spells CASSQGAGFSYEQYF. For the CDR3, the DNA is TGTGCCAGCAGCCAAGGGGCGGGCTTCTCCTACGAGCAGTACTTC.

The chain is built from TRBV5-1 and TRBJ2-7; no reliable D call. The CDR3 is 14 amino acids. Germline CDR1 is SGHRS and CDR2 is YFSETQ. V shed 4 bases and J shed 5 bases, with 16 bases lying between them. The CDR3 is CASSRFTLKDEQYF. Written as DNA, the CDR3 is TGCGCCAGCAGCCGTTTTACCCTCAAGGACGAGCAGTACTTC.

This chain joins TRBV7-9 and TRBJ2-7; no reliable D call. The CDR3 spans 14 residues. Germline V lookup: CDR1 SEHNR, CDR2 FQNEAQ (reference sequence). Trimming stripped 1 base from V and 1 base from J, with 8 bases between. The CDR3 region is CASSLGKSSYEQYF. CDR3 DNA: TGTGCCAGCAGCTTAGGCAAGTCGTCCTACGAGCAGTACTTC.

The gene calls are TRBV7-2 and TRBJ2-7, with 11 bases lining up with TRBD2. The germline V gene has CDR1 SGHTA and CDR2 FQGNSA. The CDR3 consists of 14 residues. V trimming: 5 bases; J trimming: 7 bases; junction bases outside the gene matches: 7. As DNA, the CDR3 is TGTGCCAGCAGCCTTAGCGGGGGGGCGAGGGAGCAGTACTTC. As protein: CASSLSGGAREQYF.

The J gene is TRBJ2-1, the V gene TRBV13; 8 bases fit TRBD1. CDR3 length equals 17 residues. V was clipped by 4 bases and J by 3 bases; unmatched bases: 11. The germline gives CDR1 PRHDT, CDR2 FYEKMQ (reference sequence). The CDR3 nucleotides read TGTGCCAGCAGCTCATACCGACAGGGGAAGGACTACAATGAGCAGTTCTTC. This sequence encodes CASSSYRQGKDYNEQFF. The variable domain in full, completed from reference TRBV13 and TRBJ2-1, reads AAGVIQSPRHLIKEKRETATLKCYPIPRHDTVYWYQQGPGQDPQFLISFYEKMQSDKGSIPDRFSAQQFSDYHSELNMSSLELGDSALYFCASSSYRQGKDYNEQFFGPGTRLTVL.

This chain joins TRBV7-7 and TRBJ2-5, with 15 nucleotides matching TRBD2. Germline lookup yields CDR1 SSHAT and CDR2 FNYEAQ (reference sequence). This CDR3 region has 18 residues. Trimming removed 4 bases from V and 5 bases from J; junction bases left unmatched: 11. CDR3 sequence: CASSSTGLAGGRGETQYF. The DNA of the CDR3 is TGTGCCAGCAGCTCCACGGGACTAGCGGGAGGCAGGGGGGAGACCCAGTACTTC.

The rearrangement joins TRBV7-8 to TRBJ2-5, with D unclear. Per the germline V gene, CDR1 is SGHVS and CDR2 is FQNEAQ. The CDR3 spans 13 residues. V lost 3 bases and J 3 bases, leaving 8 bases between the germline ends. DNA of the CDR3: TGTGCCAGCAGCTTGGACGGTGAAGAGACCCAGTACTTC. It encodes CASSLDGEETQYF.

The chain recombines TRBV7-2 with TRBJ2-7; the match to TRBD2 covers 10 bases. The germline gives CDR1 SGHTA, CDR2 FQGNSA. This CDR3 spans 19 amino acids. V shed 5 bases and J 3 bases; nucleotides not matched to a gene: 19. The CDR3 DNA is TGTGCCAGCAGCCGCCCGGGACAGGTAACTAGCGGGGCTAACTACGAGCAGTACTTC. Amino acids: CASSRPGQVTSGANYEQYF.

The chain joins TRBV4-1 to TRBJ2-1, with a tentative D call TRBD2 (6 bases). Germline CDR1 and CDR2: MGHRA and YSYEKL. The V end lost 0 bases, the J end lost 9 bases, and 9 bases lay between the germline ends. CDR3 length: 13 residues. CDR3 coding DNA: TGCGCCAGCAGCCAAGATCGTAGCGGTGAGCAGTTCTTC. Translation gives CASSQDRSGEQFF.

The chain joins TRBV6-1 to TRBJ1-2, with unresolved D. V was shortened by 6 bases and J by 2 bases, with 16 bases between the two germline ends. Germline V gene lookup returns CDR1 MNHNS and CDR2 SASEGT. The CDR3 consists of 15 residues. The DNA of the CDR3 is TGTGCCAGCAGCCCCGATGGGATAATCAACTATGGCTACACCTTC. It specifies CASSPDGIINYGYTF.

This chain uses TRBV7-7 with TRBJ2-2; D call uncertain. V shed 5 bases and J shed 0 bases, with 7 bases lying between them. The CDR3 sequence is 14 residues long. Germline CDR1 is SSHAT and CDR2 is FNYEAQ (reference sequence). CDR3 region: CASSRTTNTGELFF. The CDR3 bases are TGTGCCAGCAGCCGAACTACGAACACCGGGGAGCTGTTTTTT.

This clone has only a few counts. This CDR3 is CASSPHQTGTGALNTEAFF. The CDR3 bases are TGTGCCAGCTCACCACATCAAACCGGGACAGGGGCCTTGAACACTGAAGCTTTCTTT. The chain uses TRBV18 and TRBJ1-1; 10 bases line up with TRBD1. Germline V gene data show CDR1 as KGHSH and CDR2 as LQKENI. There are 19 residues in the CDR3. Trimming cost V 1 base and J 0 bases; bases outside gene matches: 11.

The chain uses TRBV7-8 and TRBJ2-7; D may be TRBD2 (5 bases). The germline CDR1 and CDR2 sequences are SGHVS and FQNEAQ. The V end was cut by 1 base, the J end by 0 bases, with 10 bases between. This CDR3 region has 15 residues. For the CDR3, the DNA is TGTGCCAGCAGCTTAGTAGCGAGAAGCTCCTACGAGCAGTACTTC. This codes for CASSLVARSSYEQYF.